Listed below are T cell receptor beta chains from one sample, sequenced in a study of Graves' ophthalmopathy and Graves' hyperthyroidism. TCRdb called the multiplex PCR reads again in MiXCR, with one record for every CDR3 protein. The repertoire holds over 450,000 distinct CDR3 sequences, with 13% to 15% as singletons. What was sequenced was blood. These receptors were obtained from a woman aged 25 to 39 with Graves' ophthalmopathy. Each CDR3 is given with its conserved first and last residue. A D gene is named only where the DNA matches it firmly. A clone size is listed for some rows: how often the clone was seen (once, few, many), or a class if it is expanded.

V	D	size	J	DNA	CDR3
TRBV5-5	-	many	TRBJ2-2	TGTGCCAGCAGCTTAGGGACCCAAAACACCGGGGAGCTGTTTTTT	CASSLGTQNTGELFF
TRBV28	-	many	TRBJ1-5	TGTGCCAGCAGTTTGAACAGGTTAATCAGAAATCAGCCCCAGCATTTT	CASSLNRLIRNQPQHF
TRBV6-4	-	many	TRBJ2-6	TGTGCCAGCAGTCCTCGGGGTAGCGGCAACCCTTCTGGGGCCAACGTCCTGACTTTC	CASSPRGSGNPSGANVLTF
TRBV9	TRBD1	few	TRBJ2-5	TGTGCCAGCAGCGTAGACTGGGACAGGGGAAGGGAGACCCAGTACTTC	CASSVDWDRGRETQYF
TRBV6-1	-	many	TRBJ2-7	TGTGCCAGCAGTGCTAATTCTCAGGGCTCCTACGAGCAGTACTTC	CASSANSQGSYEQYF
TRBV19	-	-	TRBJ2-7	TGTGCCAGTAGTATGGGACCGGTCCCCTCCTACGAGCAGTACTTC	CASSMGPVPSYEQYF
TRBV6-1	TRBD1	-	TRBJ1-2	TGTGCCAGCAGGAGTGACAGGGGGCGGTCGGGTGGCTACACCTTC	CASRSDRGRSGGYTF
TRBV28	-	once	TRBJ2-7	TGTGCCAGCAGTTCCATACCCAAGGGGAGCACCTACGAGCAGTACTTC	CASSSIPKGSTYEQYF
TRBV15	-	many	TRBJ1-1	TGTGCCACCAGCGCGACAGAGAACACTGAAGCTTTCTTT	CATSATENTEAFF
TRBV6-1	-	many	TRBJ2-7	TGTGCCAGCAGTCGCGACTACCCCTCCTACGAGCAGTACTTC	CASSRDYPSYEQYF
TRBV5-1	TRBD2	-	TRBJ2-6	TGCGCCAGCTTGCGGGGGGACGCAAGAAGCTCTGGGGCCAACGTCCTGACTTTC	CASLRGDARSSGANVLTF
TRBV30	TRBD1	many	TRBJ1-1	TGTGCCTGGAGTGCCACACAGGGGACTGAAGCTTTCTTT	CAWSATQGTEAFF
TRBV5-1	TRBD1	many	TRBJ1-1	TGCGCCAGCAGCCAACAGGGGATTGCGACTGAAGCTTTCTTT	CASSQQGIATEAFF
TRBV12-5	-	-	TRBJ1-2	TGTGCTAGTGGTCCCCTGCAGACATGGCTTGGCTACACCTTC	CASGPLQTWLGYTF
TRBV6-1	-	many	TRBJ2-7	TGTGCCAGCAGTGAAAGTAGTAGGGTGAGGTCCTACGAGCAGTACTTC	CASSESSRVRSYEQYF